The text below deals with one T cell receptor (beta chain). Only in-frame clones appear in the TCRdb table, and some are missing; sequencing was by immunoSEQ multiplex PCR. The sample holds about 2.2 million clones; about 94% are singletons and the top ten take roughly 1.7%. The source of the sample is a study of shared clonotypes between healthy human individuals. J was trimmed by 7 bases and V by 4 bases; bases with no gene match: 8. The CDR3 has 16 amino acids. Germline V CDR1 and CDR2: MNHEY, SMNVEV (reference sequence). Only CD45RO-negative cells positively selected for CCR7 counted as naive CD8 cells, so terminally differentiated effector memory CD45RA+ cells were excluded.

The rearrangement joins TRBV27 to TRBJ2-2; 11 bases are shared with TRBD2. The receptor was derived from a man between 18 and 35 years old in good health. Some clones in this sample may be carry-over from other donors' samples. The sequenced sample consisted of naive CD8+ T cells from PBMCs. In DNA, the CDR3 is TGTGCCAGCAGTTCCAGACTAGCGGGGTGGGGCGGGGAGCTGTTTTTT. Translating it yields CASSSRLAGWGGELFF.